The entry below gives a single TCR beta chain sequence along with its context. The antigen is undetermined. This record comes from a study of T-cell memory formation after mild COVID-19. From 5'RACE with constant-segment primers came TCR alpha and TCR beta cDNA libraries that carried sample barcodes and UMIs. In TCRdb, the 5' RACE reads were re-called with MiXCR into one record per CDR3 protein. The repertoire holds more than 250,000 distinct CDR3 sequences, with around 17% as singletons. Study-level findings and limits: Nothing confirmed that second-wave clones peaking on day 37 were specific for SARS-CoV-2. Pre-infection memory already had some responding clones, implying cross-reactive memory joined.

The sample taken for sequencing was PBMCs or a T cell subset sorted from them (not recorded which). The receptor was derived from a young man who had mild COVID-19 (a few samples of this study predate the infection). Cell type and time point are not known.

The CDR3 DNA is TGCGCCAGCAGCGTAGGGACTAGTCAACAGACCCAGTACTTC. Protein: CASSVGTSQQTQYF. This chain joins TRBV4-1 and TRBJ2-5, with TRBD2 identical over 8 bases. V was pared by 5 bases and J by 6 bases, with 8 bases of the junction left unmatched. The CDR3 runs 14 residues. CDR1 is MGHRA, CDR2 YSYEKL, per germline.